The clone carrying this TCR beta chain was found a few times. The data were obtained in a study of T-cell reconstitution after alpha-beta-depleted transplantation in children. Preparation of the TCRbeta library involved a method that used unique molecular identifiers. TCRdb ran MiXCR on the PCR reads and lists one entry per CDR3 protein. The table has 490,000 or so distinct CDR3 sequences, around 13% seen once. Germline values: CDR1 SNHLY, CDR2 FYNNEI. V lost 7 bases, J lost 0 bases, and 15 bases lay in between. The CDR3 is made up of 16 amino acids. Sequencing used PBMCs from the stem cell graft donor, obtained from the stem cell graft. The chain combines TRBV2 with TRBJ2-2, with D possibly called TRBD1 or TRBD2 (5 bases each). This TCR came from a human donor who donated a stem cell graft to a child with combined immunodeficiency. The CDR3 loop is CASIPPGAANTGELFF. The CDR3 DNA is TGTGCCAGCATCCCACCCGGGGCGGCGAACACCGGGGAGCTGTTTTTT.